A single sample gave rise to the 10 T cell receptor beta chains below, sequenced in a study of T cell responses to AZD1222 COVID-19 vaccine. The method was immunoSEQ multiplex PCR; TCRdb's version includes in-frame clones alone and lacks a portion of them. The sample consists of 140,000 to 150,000 clones, 80% to 95% of them appearing once. Material: peripheral blood, obtained on day 0 of AZD1222 vaccination. Receptors originate from an adult in good health.

Here the CDR3 reads CASSLLVAEGVEQFF. The CDR3 DNA reads TGTGCCAGCAGCTTATTGGTAGCGGAGGGGGTCGAGCAGTTCTTC. This rearrangement joins TRBV7-6 to TRBJ2-1; tentatively, D is TRBD1 or TRBD2 (6 bases each). The CDR3 is made up of 15 amino acids. The germline V and J ends were trimmed by 2 bases and 10 bases, with 18 bases remaining between them. Germline assignment: CDR1 SGHVS and CDR2 FNYEAQ. The complete variable domain, with remaining parts taken from reference TRBV7-6 and TRBJ2-1, reads GAGVSQSPRYKVTKRGQDVALRCDPISGHVSLYWYRQALGQGPEFLTYFNYEAQQDKSGLPNDRFSAERPEGSISTLTIQRTEQRDSAMYRCASSLLVAEGVEQFFGPGTRLTVL.

The chain has TRBV29-1 and TRBJ1-5; D gene unclear. With 4 bases removed from V and 5 bases from J, the gap between germline ends came to 12 bases. Germline CDR1 and CDR2: SQVTM and ANQGSEA. The CDR3 covers 13 residues. The CDR3 spells CSVAWGSDQPQHF. CDR3 bases: TGCAGCGTTGCCTGGGGTTCTGATCAGCCCCAGCATTTT.

The V call is TRBV15, the J call TRBJ1-4; no clear D. Germline V CDR1 and CDR2: LNHNV, YYDKDF (reference sequence). V was cut by 8 bases and J by 5 bases, with 18 bases left in between. The CDR3 sequence is 15 residues long. In DNA, the CDR3 is TGTGCCACCCGAGGGTTCCCTCACACCAATGAAAAACTGTTTTTT. It encodes CATRGFPHTNEKLFF. The full variable domain, completed using reference TRBV15 and TRBJ1-4, is DAMVIQNPRYQVTQFGKPVTLSCSQTLNHNVMYWYQQKSSQAPKLLFHYYDKDFNNEADTPDNFQSRRPNTSFCFLDIRSPGLGDTAMYLCATRGFPHTNEKLFFGSGTQLSVL.

The CDR3 is CATSRDSTRPEAFF. CDR3 coding DNA: TGTGCCACCAGCAGAGATAGTACCAGACCAGAAGCTTTCTTT. This chain links TRBV15 with TRBJ1-1; D gene uncertain. Trimming stripped 0 bases from V and 8 bases from J, with 13 bases between. This CDR3 is 14 amino acids long. The germline V gene has CDR1 LNHNV and CDR2 YYDKDF (reference sequence).

The chain combines TRBV27 with TRBJ1-1; tentative D call: TRBD1 (6 bases). This CDR3 is 13 amino acids long. V lost 6 bases and J 1 base, leaving 9 bases between the germline ends. CDR1 and CDR2 (germline): MNHEY, SMNVEV (reference sequence). The CDR3 bases are TGTGCCAGCAGGCCGACAGGGAACACTGAAGCTTTCTTT. Amino acid sequence: CASRPTGNTEAFF.

This clone was recorded once. The chain links TRBV5-1 to TRBJ2-1; TRBD2 matches 11 bases. The CDR3 loop spans 16 amino acids. Germline lookup yields CDR1 SGHRS and CDR2 YFSETQ. The ends lost 0 bases at V and 5 bases at J; junction bases unmatched: 4. The DNA for the CDR3 is TGCGCCAGCAGCTTGGTGGTGACTAGCGGGAACAATGAGCAGTTCTTC. It yields the protein CASSLVVTSGNNEQFF.

V and J are TRBV5-1 and TRBJ2-6; D tentatively fits TRBD1 or TRBD2 (6 bases each). CDR3 size: 17 residues. Germline V gives CDR1 SGHRS, CDR2 YFSETQ. V gave up 2 bases and J gave up 0 bases, with 12 bases separating them. CDR3 nucleotides: TGCGCCAGCAGCTTTCAGGGGACTCCCTCTGGGGCCAACGTCCTGACTTTC. As protein: CASSFQGTPSGANVLTF. Using reference TRBV5-1 and TRBJ2-6 for the parts outside the CDR3, the full variable domain is KAGVTQTPRYLIKTRGQQVTLSCSPISGHRSVSWYQQTPGQGLQFLFEYFSETQRNKGNFPGRFSGRQFSNSRSEMNVSTLELGDSALYLCASSFQGTPSGANVLTFGAGSRLTVL.

V is TRBV15 and J is TRBJ2-7, with 9 bases fitting TRBD2. J gave up 4 bases and V 0 bases, and 4 bases lay outside the gene matches. This CDR3 spans 15 amino acids. CDR1 LNHNV and CDR2 YYDKDF come from the germline V gene (reference sequence). The CDR3 bases are TGTGCCACCAGCAGAGACTTGACTAGCGGTTACGAGCAGTACTTC. Protein: CATSRDLTSGYEQYF.

The chain carries TRBV4-2 and TRBJ2-5; D tentatively fits TRBD1 or TRBD2 (5 bases each). Germline V gene sequence: CDR1 LGHNA, CDR2 YNFKEQ. The CDR3 length is 14 residues. Trimming took 0 bases from V and 7 from J, leaving 12 bases between them. CDR3 bases: TGTGCCAGCAGCCAAGAAGGGGAGAAGGGGACCCAGTACTTC. Amino acid sequence: CASSQEGEKGTQYF.

This chain connects TRBV18 to TRBJ1-3, with D perhaps matching TRBD1 (5 bases). CDR1 is KGHSH and CDR2 is LQKENI in the germline V gene. The ends were cut back, 3 bases at V and 7 bases at J, with 10 bases in the middle. This CDR3 spans 13 amino acids. Here the CDR3 DNA reads TGTGCCAGCTCACCGGACATCGGTAACACCATATATTTT. This sequence encodes CASSPDIGNTIYF.